Following are 7 T cell receptor beta chains from one sample sequenced in a study of cytomegalovirus exposure and HLA in healthy donors. The PCR contained 60 Vbeta and 13 Jbeta primers. Measured with immunoSEQ multiplex PCR; TCRdb has only the in-frame clones, and not every one. The sample yields about 190,000 clones, around 86% seen once. The material sequenced was PBMCs. The origin of the receptors is a man aged 30-40 years in good health and CMV-seronegative.

The CDR3: CASSPNPGLVVGTQYF. The CDR3 nucleotides are TGCGCCAGCAGCCCGAATCCGGGACTAGTCGTTGGGACCCAGTACTTC. The chain combines TRBV4-3 with TRBJ2-5; 8 bases match TRBD2. CDR3 size: 16 residues. Losses at the gene ends were 4 bases for V and 7 bases for J; bases not matched to a gene: 14. Looked up from germline, CDR1 is LGHNA and CDR2 is YSLEER.

The rearrangement uses TRBV6-1 and TRBJ2-5; TRBD1 matches 7 bases. Germline V lookup: CDR1 MNHNS, CDR2 SASEGT. The J segment lost 6 bases and the V segment lost 6 bases, leaving 10 bases of the junction unmatched. The CDR3 spans 14 residues. In DNA form, the CDR3 reads TGTGCCAGCAGCTACGGGACAGCCCGACAGACCCAGTACTTC. Amino acids: CASSYGTARQTQYF.

This chain links TRBV7-6 with TRBJ2-1; tentatively, D is TRBD2 (5 bases). V was clipped by 5 bases and J by 9 bases, with 14 bases between them. CDR1 SGHVS and CDR2 FNYEAQ come from the germline V gene. This CDR3 is 13 amino acids long. CDR3 amino acids: CASSRSGRGEQFF. For the CDR3, the DNA is TGTGCCAGCAGCCGAAGCGGTCGAGGTGAGCAGTTCTTC.

This chain joins TRBV9 and TRBJ2-3; the D gene is possibly TRBD2 (5 bases). V was cut by 2 bases and J by 0 bases, with 13 bases left in between. This CDR3 has 16 residues. Germline CDR1 reads SGDLS; CDR2 reads YYNGEE. CDR3 coding DNA: TGTGCCAGCAGCGTCCTGAGCGGCACTAGCACAGATACGCAGTATTTT. Amino acid sequence: CASSVLSGTSTDTQYF. Complete variable domain (other parts from reference TRBV9 and TRBJ2-3): DSGVTQTPKHLITATGQRVTLRCSPRSGDLSVYWYQQSLDQGLQFLIQYYNGEERAKGNILERFSAQQFPDLHSELNLSSLELGDSALYFCASSVLSGTSTDTQYFGPGTRLTVL.

This clone was seen just once. V usage is TRBV6-6 and J usage is TRBJ1-1; 8 nucleotides align to TRBD1. J was trimmed by 6 bases and V by 6 bases; bases with no gene match: 9. This CDR3 has 14 residues. The germline gives CDR1 MNHNY, CDR2 SVGAGI (reference sequence). CDR3 sequence: CASRANQGAPEAFF. The CDR3 DNA follows: TGTGCCAGCAGAGCGAATCAGGGGGCCCCTGAAGCTTTCTTT.

The chain's CDR3 is CASSLEILGYTF. The CDR3 DNA is TGTGCCAGCAGCCTCGAGATTCTGGGCTACACCTTC. V usage is TRBV6-6 and J usage is TRBJ1-2; D is undetermined. The CDR3 extends over 12 amino acids. Germline V lookup: CDR1 MNHNY, CDR2 SVGAGI (reference sequence). Trimming removed 6 bases at V and 8 bases at J, with 13 bases between.

The rearrangement joins TRBV19 to TRBJ2-1; 8 bases line up with TRBD2. V gave up 5 bases and J gave up 2 bases; unmatched junction bases: 2. This CDR3 is built from 14 residues. Germline V gene data show CDR1 as LNHDA and CDR2 as SQIVND (reference sequence). CDR3 region: CASSFGGAYNEQFF. In DNA form, the CDR3 reads TGTGCCAGTAGTTTCGGGGGGGCCTACAATGAGCAGTTCTTC.